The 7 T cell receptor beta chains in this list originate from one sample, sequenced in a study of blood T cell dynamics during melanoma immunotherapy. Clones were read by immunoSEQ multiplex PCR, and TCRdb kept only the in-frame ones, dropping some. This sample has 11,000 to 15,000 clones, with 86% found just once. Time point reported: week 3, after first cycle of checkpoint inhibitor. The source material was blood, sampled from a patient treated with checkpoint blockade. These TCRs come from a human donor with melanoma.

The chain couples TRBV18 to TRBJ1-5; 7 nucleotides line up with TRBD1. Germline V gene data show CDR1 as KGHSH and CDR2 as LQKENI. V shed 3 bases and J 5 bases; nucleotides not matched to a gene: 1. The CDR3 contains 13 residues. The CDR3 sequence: CASSPDRDQPQHF. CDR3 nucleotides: TGTGCCAGCTCACCCGACAGGGATCAGCCCCAGCATTTT.

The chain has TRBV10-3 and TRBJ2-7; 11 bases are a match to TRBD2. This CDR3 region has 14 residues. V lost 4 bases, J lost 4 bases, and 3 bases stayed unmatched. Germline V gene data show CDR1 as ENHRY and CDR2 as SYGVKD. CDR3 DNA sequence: TGTGCCATCAGTGCAACTAGCGGGAGATACGAGCAGTACTTC. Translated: CAISATSGRYEQYF.

The CDR3 DNA follows: TGTGCCAGCAGCCAAGGTGCCCTAGCAAACACTGAAGCTTTCTTT. It codes for CASSQGALANTEAFF. This sequence joins TRBV14 and TRBJ1-1; D unclear. CDR3 length: 15 residues. V lost 1 base, J lost 2 bases, and 11 bases lay in between. Germline assignment: CDR1 SGHDN and CDR2 FVKESK.

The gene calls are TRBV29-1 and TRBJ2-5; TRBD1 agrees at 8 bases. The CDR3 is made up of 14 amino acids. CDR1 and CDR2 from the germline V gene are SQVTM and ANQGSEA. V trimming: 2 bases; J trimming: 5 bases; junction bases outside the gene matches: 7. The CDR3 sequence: CSVEWAGGRETQYF. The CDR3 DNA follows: TGCAGCGTTGAATGGGCAGGGGGCCGGGAGACCCAGTACTTC.

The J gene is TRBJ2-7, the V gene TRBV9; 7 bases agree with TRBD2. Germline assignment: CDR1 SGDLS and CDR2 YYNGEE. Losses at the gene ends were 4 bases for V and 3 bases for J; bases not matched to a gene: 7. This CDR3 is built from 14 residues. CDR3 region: CASSPTGTNYEQYF. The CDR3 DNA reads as TGTGCCAGCAGCCCAACCGGGACTAACTACGAGCAGTACTTC. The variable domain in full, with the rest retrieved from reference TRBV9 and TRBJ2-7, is DSGVTQTPKHLITATGQRVTLRCSPRSGDLSVYWYQQSLDQGLQFLIQYYNGEERAKGNILERFSAQQFPDLHSELNLSSLELGDSALYFCASSPTGTNYEQYFGPGTRLTVT.

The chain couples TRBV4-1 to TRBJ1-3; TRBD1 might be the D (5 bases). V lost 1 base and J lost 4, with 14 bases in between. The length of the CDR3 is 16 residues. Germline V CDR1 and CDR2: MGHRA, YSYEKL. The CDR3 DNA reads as TGCGCCAGCAGCCAAGGTCTCAGGGAGACGGGAAACACCATATATTTT. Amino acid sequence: CASSQGLRETGNTIYF.

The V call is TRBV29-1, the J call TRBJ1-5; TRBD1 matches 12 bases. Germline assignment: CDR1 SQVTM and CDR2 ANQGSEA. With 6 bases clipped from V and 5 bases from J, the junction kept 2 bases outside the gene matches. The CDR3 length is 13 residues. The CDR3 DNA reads TGCAGCGTGGGACAGGGGGCTTATCAGCCCCAGCATTTT. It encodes CSVGQGAYQPQHF. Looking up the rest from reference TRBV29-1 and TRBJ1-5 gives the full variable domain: SAVISQKPSRDICQRGTSLTIQCQVDSQVTMMFWYRQQPGQSLTLIATANQGSEATYESGFVIDKFPISRPNLTFSTLTVSNMSPEDSSIYLCSVGQGAYQPQHFGDGTRLSIL.